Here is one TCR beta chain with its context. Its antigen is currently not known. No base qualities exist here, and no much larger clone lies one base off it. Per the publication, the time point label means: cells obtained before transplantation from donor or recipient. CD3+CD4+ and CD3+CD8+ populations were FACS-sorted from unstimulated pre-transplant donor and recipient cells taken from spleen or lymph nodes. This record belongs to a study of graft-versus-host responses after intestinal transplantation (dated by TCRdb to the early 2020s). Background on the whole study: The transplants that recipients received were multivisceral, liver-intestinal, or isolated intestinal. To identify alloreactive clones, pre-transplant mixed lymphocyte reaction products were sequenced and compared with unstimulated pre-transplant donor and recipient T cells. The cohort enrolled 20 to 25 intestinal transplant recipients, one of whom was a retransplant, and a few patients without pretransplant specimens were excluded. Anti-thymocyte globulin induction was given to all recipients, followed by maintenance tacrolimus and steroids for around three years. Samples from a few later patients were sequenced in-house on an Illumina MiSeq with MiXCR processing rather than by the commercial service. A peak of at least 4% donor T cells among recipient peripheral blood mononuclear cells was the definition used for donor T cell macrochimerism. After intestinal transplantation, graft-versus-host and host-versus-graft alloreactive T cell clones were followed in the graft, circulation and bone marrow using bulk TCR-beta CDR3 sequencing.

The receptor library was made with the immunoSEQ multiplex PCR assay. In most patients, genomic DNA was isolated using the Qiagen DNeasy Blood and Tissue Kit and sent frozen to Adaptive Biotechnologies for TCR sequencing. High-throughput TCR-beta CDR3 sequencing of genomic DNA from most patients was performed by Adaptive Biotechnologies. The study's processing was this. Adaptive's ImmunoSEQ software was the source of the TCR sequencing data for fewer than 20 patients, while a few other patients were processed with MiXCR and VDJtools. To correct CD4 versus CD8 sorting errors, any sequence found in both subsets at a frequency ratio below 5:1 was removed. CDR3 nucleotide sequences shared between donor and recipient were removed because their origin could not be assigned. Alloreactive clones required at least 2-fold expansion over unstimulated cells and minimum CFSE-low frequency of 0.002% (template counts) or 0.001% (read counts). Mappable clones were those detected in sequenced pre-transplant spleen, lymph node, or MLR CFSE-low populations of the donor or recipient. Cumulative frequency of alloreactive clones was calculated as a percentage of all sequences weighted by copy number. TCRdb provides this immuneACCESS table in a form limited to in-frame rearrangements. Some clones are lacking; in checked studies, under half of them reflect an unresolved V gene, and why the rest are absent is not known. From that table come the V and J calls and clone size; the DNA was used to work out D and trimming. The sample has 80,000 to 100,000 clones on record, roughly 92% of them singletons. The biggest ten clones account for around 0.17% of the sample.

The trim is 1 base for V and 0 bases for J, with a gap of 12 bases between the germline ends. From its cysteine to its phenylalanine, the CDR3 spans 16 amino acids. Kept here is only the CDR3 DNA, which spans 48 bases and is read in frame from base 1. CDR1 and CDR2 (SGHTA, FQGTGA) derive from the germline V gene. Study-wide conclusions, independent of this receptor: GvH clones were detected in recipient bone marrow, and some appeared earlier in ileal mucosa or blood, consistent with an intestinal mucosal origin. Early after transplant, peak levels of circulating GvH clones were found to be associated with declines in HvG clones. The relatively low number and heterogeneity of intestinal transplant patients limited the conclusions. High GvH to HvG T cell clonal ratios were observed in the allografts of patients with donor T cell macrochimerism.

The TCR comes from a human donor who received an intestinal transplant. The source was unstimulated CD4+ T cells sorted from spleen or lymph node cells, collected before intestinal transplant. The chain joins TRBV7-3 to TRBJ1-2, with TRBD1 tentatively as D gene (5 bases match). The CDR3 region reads CASSLNGGSSNYGYTF. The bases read TGTGCCAGCAGCTTAAACGGGGGGTCATCTAACTATGGCTACACCTTC.